The next 21 T cell receptor beta chains were all read from a single sample in a study of OX40 agonist ivuxolimab in advanced cancers. Clones were sequenced by immunoSEQ multiplex PCR, and TCRdb holds only the in-frame ones, with some missing. Of fewer than 60,000 clones in the sample, just over 90% were seen once. Sequencing was performed on CD4+ or CD8+ T cells sorted from blood, taken in a trial of the OX40 agonist ivuxolimab. The receptors originated from an adult with an advanced solid tumor such as melanoma, head and neck, liver or kidney cancer.

In its sample, this clone was seen a few times. J is TRBJ2-7 and V is TRBV4-1, with D maybe TRBD1 (6 bases). The V end lost 4 bases, the J end lost 4 bases, and 11 bases lay between the germline ends. The V gene's germline CDR1 is MGHRA and CDR2 YSYEKL. The CDR3 covers 13 residues. CDR3 nucleotides: TGCGCCAGCAGCCGCACAGGGCTTTACGAGCAGTACTTC. Translation: CASSRTGLYEQYF.

The chain combines TRBV6-1 with TRBJ2-7; possibly TRBD1 for D (6 bases). CDR1 is MNHNS, CDR2 SASEGT, per germline. V was clipped by 2 bases and J by 2 bases, with 13 bases between them. This CDR3 contains 15 residues. The CDR3 region has the DNA TGTGCCAGCAGTGAACGGTGGGCAGGGGCCTACGAGCAGTACTTC. It encodes CASSERWAGAYEQYF.

The rearrangement uses TRBV15 and TRBJ2-7, with 7 bases lining up with TRBD2. CDR3 length equals 16 residues. Germline CDR1 reads LNHNV; CDR2 reads YYDKDF (reference sequence). V lost 4 bases and J lost 5; bases outside the gene matches: 14. The chain's CDR3 is CATSKSGAGRGDEQYF. CDR3 sequence (DNA): TGTGCCACCAGCAAGAGCGGCGCAGGTCGGGGGGACGAGCAGTACTTC.

The chain joins TRBV21-1 to TRBJ2-1. TRBV21-1 is a recognized pseudogene. This CDR3 comprises 16 residues. Here the CDR3 reads CASSNKERDTNNEQFF. The CDR3 DNA sequence: TGTGCCAGCAGCAATAAGGAAAGAGACACTAACAATGAGCAGTTCTTC.

The chain employs TRBV2 and TRBJ2-2, with TRBD2 matching over 11 bases. Germline V lookup: CDR1 SNHLY, CDR2 FYNNEI. V lost 4 bases to trimming and J lost 8 bases; unmatched junction nucleotides: 6. The length of the CDR3 is 15 residues. CDR3 coding DNA: TGTGCCAGCAGTGGGCTAGCGGGAGGCGAGGGGGAGCTGTTTTTT. Its translation: CASSGLAGGEGELFF.

V is TRBV28 and J is TRBJ2-1; D gene ambiguous. The CDR3 length is 13 residues. CDR1 MDHEN and CDR2 SYDVKM come from the germline V gene. V lost 0 bases, J lost 6 bases, and 6 bases lay in between. The CDR3 spells CASSLWPGNEQFF. CDR3 DNA sequence: TGTGCCAGCAGTTTATGGCCCGGCAATGAGCAGTTCTTC.

V gene TRBV6-6 combines with J gene TRBJ1-5; D not certain. Deletions cut 1 base from V and 2 bases from J, with 6 bases between. The CDR3 is 14 residues long. Germline loops: CDR1 MNHNY, CDR2 SVGAGI (reference sequence). The CDR3 here is CASSYFRGNQPQHF. CDR3 sequence (DNA): TGTGCCAGCAGTTACTTCCGTGGCAATCAGCCCCAGCATTTT.

The V call is TRBV27, the J call TRBJ2-5; a possible D gene is TRBD2 (6 bases). The CDR3 loop spans 13 amino acids. The V end lost 9 bases, the J end lost 7 bases, and 18 bases lay between the germline ends. Per the germline V gene, CDR1 is MNHEY and CDR2 is SMNVEV (reference sequence). CDR3 sequence reads: CASASPFGGTQYF. CDR3 DNA sequence: TGTGCCAGTGCATCCCCCTTCGGGGGGACCCAGTACTTC.

The CDR3 here is CASSVRQTNGENTGELFF. CDR3 sequence (DNA): TGCGCCAGCAGCGTCCGGCAAACTAACGGAGAAAACACCGGGGAGCTGTTTTTT. The chain links TRBV5-1 to TRBJ2-2; D not certain. V lost 4 bases, J lost 2 bases, and 21 bases lay in between. CDR3 length: 18 amino acids. Germline lookup yields CDR1 SGHRS and CDR2 YFSETQ.

The V gene is TRBV5-1, the J gene TRBJ1-4, with D unclear. Looked up from germline, CDR1 is SGHRS and CDR2 is YFSETQ. With 0 bases removed from V and 0 bases from J, the gap between germline ends came to 6 bases. The CDR3 runs to 15 residues. CDR3 nucleotides: TGCGCCAGCAGCTTGGTAGAGGCAACTAATGAAAAACTGTTTTTT. Translating it yields CASSLVEATNEKLFF.

The CDR3 coding sequence is TGTGCCACCCTAGGGAACCAAGAGACCCAGTACTTC. Encoded protein: CATLGNQETQYF. The rearrangement joins TRBV6-5 to TRBJ2-5; D is unclear. The CDR3 totals 12 residues. Trimming removed 10 bases from V and 0 bases from J, with 9 bases in between. In germline, CDR1 is MNHEY, CDR2 SVGAGI.

This chain uses TRBV11-2 with TRBJ2-1, with 10 bases that match TRBD1. J was trimmed by 4 bases and V by 3 bases; bases with no gene match: 3. CDR3 length: 15 residues. Germline CDR1 is SGHAT and CDR2 is FQNNGV. Here the CDR3 DNA reads TGTGCCAGCAGCTTGCAGGGACAGGGGTACAATGAGCAGTTCTTC. Its translation is CASSLQGQGYNEQFF.

The rearrangement uses TRBV29-1 and TRBJ2-6; D possibly corresponds to TRBD1 (6 bases). The CDR3 is made up of 16 amino acids. In germline, CDR1 is SQVTM, CDR2 ANQGSEA. V dropped 4 bases and J dropped 0 bases, with 13 bases sitting between them. In DNA, the CDR3 is TGCAGCGTTGGGATGGTAGGGGGCTCTGGGGCCAACGTCCTGACTTTC. Its translation is CSVGMVGGSGANVLTF.

The rearrangement links TRBV7-9 to TRBJ2-7; D remains ambiguous. The germline CDR1 and CDR2 sequences are SEHNR and FQNEAQ (reference sequence). The V end lost 3 bases, the J end lost 0 bases, and 9 bases lay between the germline ends. This CDR3 comprises 14 residues. CDR3 DNA sequence: TGTGCCAGCAGCTTGGCCGGGTCCTCCTACGAGCAGTACTTC. This translates into CASSLAGSSYEQYF.

V and J are TRBV6-6 and TRBJ2-3, with 9 bases lining up with TRBD1. CDR1 and CDR2 from the germline V gene are MNHNY and SVGAGI (reference sequence). The trim removed 2 bases at V and 3 bases at J, leaving 3 bases unmatched. The CDR3 length is 15 residues. CDR3 region: CASSYGTGLTDTQYF. The CDR3 DNA is TGTGCCAGCAGTTACGGGACAGGGTTGACAGATACGCAGTATTTT.

The rearrangement joins TRBV6-5 to TRBJ1-6; the D gene is possibly TRBD1 (6 bases). Germline V CDR1 and CDR2: MNHEY, SVGAGI. CDR3 length: 14 residues. Trimming cost V 6 bases and J 7 bases, with 13 bases left between them. CDR3 in DNA: TGTGCCAGCAGCCGGGGGCAACCAAATTCACCCCTCCACTTT. Amino acid sequence: CASSRGQPNSPLHF.

This sequence joins TRBV9 and TRBJ1-5; D is unresolved. The CDR3 has 20 amino acids. V was clipped by 0 bases and J by 0 bases, with 22 bases between them. CDR1 is SGDLS and CDR2 is YYNGEE in the germline V gene. CDR3 sequence: CASSVGGSRELRHSNQPQHF. The CDR3 bases are TGTGCCAGCAGCGTAGGAGGCAGCCGGGAACTGCGGCATAGCAATCAGCCCCAGCATTTT.

The gene calls are TRBV9 and TRBJ1-6; D possibly corresponds to TRBD1 (5 bases). The CDR3 extends over 15 amino acids. CDR1 and CDR2 from the germline V gene are SGDLS and YYNGEE. The V gene lost 0 bases and the J gene lost 5 bases, with 9 bases spanning the gap. DNA for the CDR3: TGTGCCAGCAGCGTAGCCGGGGGGAATAATTCACCCCTCCACTTT. Protein sequence: CASSVAGGNNSPLHF.

The genes are TRBV4-2 and TRBJ1-1, with a tentative D call TRBD1 (5 bases). The CDR3 runs to 15 residues. V gave up 4 bases and J gave up 1 base, with 13 bases separating them. CDR1 and CDR2 from the germline V gene are LGHNA and YNFKEQ. CDR3 amino acids: CASSPLGVSNTEAFF. Written as DNA, the CDR3 is TGTGCCAGCAGCCCCCTAGGGGTCTCGAACACTGAAGCTTTCTTT.

The chain uses TRBV14 and TRBJ2-3; a weak D match, TRBD2 (7 bases). Looked up from germline, CDR1 is SGHDN and CDR2 is FVKESK. The CDR3 length is 18 residues. V was pared by 1 base and J by 5 bases, with 22 bases between. CDR3 nucleotide sequence: TGTGCCAGCAGCCAAGTCGCGTCAAAGGGGGGGCGCAGAGATACGCAGTATTTT. Residues: CASSQVASKGGRRDTQYF.

The chain recombines TRBV7-6 with TRBJ2-3; possibly TRBD1 or TRBD2 for D (5 bases each). V was trimmed by 1 base and J by 5 bases, leaving 13 bases between them. Germline V CDR1 and CDR2: SGHVS, FNYEAQ. This CDR3 is built from 15 residues. The CDR3 region has the DNA TGTGCCAGCAGCTTAGGGGGAGAGGGGAAAGATACGCAGTATTTT. The encoded protein is CASSLGGEGKDTQYF.